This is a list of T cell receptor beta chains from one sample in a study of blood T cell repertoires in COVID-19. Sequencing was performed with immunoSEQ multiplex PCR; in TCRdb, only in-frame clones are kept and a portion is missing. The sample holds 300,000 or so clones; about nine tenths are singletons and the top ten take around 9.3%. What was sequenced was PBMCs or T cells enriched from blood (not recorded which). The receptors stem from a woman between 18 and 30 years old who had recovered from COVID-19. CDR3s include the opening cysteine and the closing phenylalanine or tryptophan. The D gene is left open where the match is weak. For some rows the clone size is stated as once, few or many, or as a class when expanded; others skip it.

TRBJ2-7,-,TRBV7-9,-,CASSPATPKDEQYF,TGTGCCAGCAGCCCCGCGACACCCAAGGATGAGCAGTACTTC
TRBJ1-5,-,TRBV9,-,CASSVVGSNQPQHF,TGTGCCAGCAGCGTAGTGGGCAGCAATCAGCCCCAGCATTTT
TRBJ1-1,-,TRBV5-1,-,CASSLGENFNTEAFF,TGCGCCAGCAGCTTGGGAGAGAACTTTAACACTGAAGCTTTCTTT
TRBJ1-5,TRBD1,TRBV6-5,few,CASSRDSSNQPQHF,TGTGCCAGCAGCCGGGACAGCAGCAATCAGCCCCAGCATTTT
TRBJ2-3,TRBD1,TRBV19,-,CASSMGQLRVDTQYF,TGTGCCAGTAGTATGGGACAGCTTAGGGTAGATACGCAGTATTTT
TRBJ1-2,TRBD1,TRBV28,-,CASSEQTGGLGITF,TGTGCCAGCAGTGAACAGACAGGGGGCCTGGGGATCACCTTC
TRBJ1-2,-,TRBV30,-,CAWRPGGWGYTF,TGTGCCTGGAGACCAGGAGGCTGGGGCTACACCTTC
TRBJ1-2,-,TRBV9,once,CASSGPDSYGYTF,TGTGCCAGCAGCGGCCCGGACAGCTATGGCTACACCTTC
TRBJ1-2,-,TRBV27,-,CASSLSSGFYGYTF,TGTGCCAGCAGTTTATCGAGCGGTTTCTATGGCTACACCTTC
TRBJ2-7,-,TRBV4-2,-,CASSQAHQNYEQYF,TGTGCCAGCAGCCAAGCCCACCAGAACTACGAGCAGTACTTC
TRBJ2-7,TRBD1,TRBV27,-,CASSRGQGASEQYF,TGTGCCAGCAGTCGGGGACAGGGGGCAAGCGAGCAGTACTTC
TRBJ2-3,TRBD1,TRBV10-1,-,CASSEGQGLDTQYF,TGCGCCAGCAGTGAGGGACAGGGCTTAGATACGCAGTATTTT
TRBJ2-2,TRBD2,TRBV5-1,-,CASTKPGLAGDTGELFF,TGCGCCAGCACCAAGCCGGGACTAGCGGGAGACACCGGGGAGCTGTTTTTT
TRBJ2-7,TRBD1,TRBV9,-,CASSVGQGAYEQYF,TGTGCCAGCAGCGTAGGACAGGGGGCCTACGAGCAGTACTTC
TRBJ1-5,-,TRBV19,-,CASSMAGNRVLFGNQPQHF,TGTGCCAGTAGTATGGCCGGGAACCGTGTGTTATTCGGCAATCAGCCCCAGCATTTT
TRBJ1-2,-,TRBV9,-,CASSPSARDNYGYTF,TGTGCCAGCAGCCCCTCGGCCAGGGATAACTATGGCTACACCTTC
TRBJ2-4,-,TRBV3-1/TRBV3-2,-,CASSQDLQQNLAKNIQYF,TGTGCCAGCAGCCAAGATCTTCAACAGAACTTAGCCAAAAACATTCAGTACTTC
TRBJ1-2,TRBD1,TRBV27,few,CASSLSGRGHGYTF,TGTGCCAGCAGTTTATCGGGCAGGGGGCATGGCTACACCTTC
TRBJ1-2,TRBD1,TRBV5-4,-,CASSFGRDRNYGYTF,TGTGCCAGCAGCTTCGGGCGGGACAGGAACTATGGCTACACCTTC
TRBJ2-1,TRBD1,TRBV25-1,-,CASSVLLEGARYNEQFF,TGTGCCAGCAGTGTCCTCCTTGAGGGGGCGAGGTACAATGAGCAGTTCTTC
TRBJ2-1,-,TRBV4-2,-,CASSLIPSSYNEQFF,TGTGCCAGCAGCCTAATCCCGAGCTCCTACAATGAGCAGTTCTTC
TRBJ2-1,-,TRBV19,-,CASTLGRGYNEQFF,TGTGCCAGTACCCTGGGGCGGGGATACAATGAGCAGTTCTTC
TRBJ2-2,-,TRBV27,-,CASSLFSGTNTGELFF,TGTGCCAGCAGTTTATTCTCCGGGACGAACACCGGGGAGCTGTTTTTT
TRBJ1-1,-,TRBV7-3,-,CASSPGGEAEAFF,TGTGCCAGCAGCCCGGGTGGGGAGGCTGAAGCTTTCTTT
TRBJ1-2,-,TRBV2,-,CASSEGAGGYGYTF,TGTGCCAGCAGTGAGGGGGCGGGAGGCTATGGCTACACCTTC
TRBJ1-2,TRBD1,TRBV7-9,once,CASSSGQGVDGYTF,TGTGCCAGCAGCTCGGGACAGGGGGTTGATGGCTACACCTTC
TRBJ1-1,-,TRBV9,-,CASSGGRGNTEAFF,TGTGCCAGCAGCGGCGGCAGGGGGAACACTGAAGCTTTCTTT
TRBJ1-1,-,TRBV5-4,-,CASSRGRSIENTEAFF,TGTGCCAGCAGCCGGGGGAGGAGTATTGAGAACACTGAAGCTTTCTTT
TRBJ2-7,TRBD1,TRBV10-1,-,CATSRTGVGEQYF,TGCGCCACATCGCGGACAGGGGTGGGTGAGCAGTACTTC
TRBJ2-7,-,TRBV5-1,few,CASRRDSYEQYF,TGCGCCAGCAGGCGGGACAGCTACGAGCAGTACTTC
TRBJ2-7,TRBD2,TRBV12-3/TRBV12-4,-,CASRIGGNEQYF,TGTGCCAGCAGGATCGGGGGGAACGAGCAGTACTTC
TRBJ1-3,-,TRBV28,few,CASSIGQGNTIYF,TGTGCCAGCAGTATAGGACAGGGAAACACCATATATTTT
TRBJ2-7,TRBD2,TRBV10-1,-,CASSENLAGNNEQYF,TGCGCCAGCAGTGAGAACCTAGCGGGGAACAACGAGCAGTACTTC
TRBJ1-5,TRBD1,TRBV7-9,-,CASSSDRGNQPQHF,TGTGCCAGCAGCTCAGACAGGGGAAATCAGCCCCAGCATTTT
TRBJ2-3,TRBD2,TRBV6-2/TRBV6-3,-,CASSYSMTSGRADTQYF,TGTGCCAGCAGTTACTCCATGACTAGCGGGAGGGCAGATACGCAGTATTTT
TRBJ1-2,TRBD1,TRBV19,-,CASSMGTGSSYGYTF,TGTGCCAGTAGTATGGGGACAGGGTCCTCCTATGGCTACACCTTC
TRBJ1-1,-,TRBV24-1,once,CATRTARITEAFF,TGTGCCACCAGGACAGCGCGAATCACTGAAGCTTTCTTT
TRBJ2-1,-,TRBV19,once,CASGSQEIEQFF,TGTGCCAGTGGGTCACAGGAGATAGAGCAGTTCTTC
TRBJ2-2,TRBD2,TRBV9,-,CASSGLAGPTGELFF,TGTGCCAGCAGCGGATTAGCGGGGCCGACCGGGGAGCTGTTTTTT
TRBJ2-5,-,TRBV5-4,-,CASSLIEEETQYF,TGTGCCAGCAGCTTGATTGAGGAAGAGACCCAGTACTTC
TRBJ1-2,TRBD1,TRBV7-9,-,CASRPGTGGAGGYTF,TGTGCCAGCAGACCCGGGACAGGGGGCGCAGGAGGCTACACCTTC
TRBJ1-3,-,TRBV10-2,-,CASGAGGGNTIYF,TGCGCCAGCGGGGCTGGAGGGGGAAACACCATATATTTT
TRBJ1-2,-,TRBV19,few,CASSTLGHSGYTF,TGTGCCAGTAGTACCTTAGGACATTCTGGCTACACCTTC
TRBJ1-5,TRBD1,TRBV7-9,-,CASSSSQGAEQPQHF,TGTGCCAGCAGCTCATCACAGGGGGCTGAGCAGCCCCAGCATTTT
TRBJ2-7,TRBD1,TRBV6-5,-,CASSYSIGTGFEQYF,TGTGCCAGCAGTTACTCGATCGGGACAGGTTTCGAGCAGTACTTC
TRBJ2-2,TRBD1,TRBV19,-,CASSIPAFRQGATGELFF,TGTGCCAGTAGTATACCGGCGTTTAGGCAGGGGGCGACCGGGGAGCTGTTTTTT
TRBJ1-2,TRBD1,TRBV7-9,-,CASSSISRDSRFYGYTF,TGTGCCAGCAGCTCGATATCCCGGGACAGCAGATTCTATGGCTACACCTTC
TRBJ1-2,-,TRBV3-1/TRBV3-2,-,CASSQDPQSYGYTF,TGTGCCAGCAGCCAAGATCCACAGAGCTATGGCTACACCTTC
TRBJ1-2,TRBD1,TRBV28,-,CASSSTRGQRSGYTF,TGTGCCAGCAGTTCCACGAGGGGACAGAGGTCTGGCTACACCTTC
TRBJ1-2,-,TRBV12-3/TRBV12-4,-,CASSLVTSGGYTF,TGTGCCAGCAGTTTAGTAACTAGTGGTGGCTACACCTTC
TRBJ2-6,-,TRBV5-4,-,CASSQDSGANVLTF,TGTGCCAGCAGCCAGGACTCTGGGGCCAACGTCCTGACTTTC
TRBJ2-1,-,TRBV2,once,CASATGSSYNEQFF,TGTGCCAGCGCGACAGGAAGCTCCTACAATGAGCAGTTCTTC
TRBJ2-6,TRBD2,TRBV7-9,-,CASSPGMRGAFSGANVLTF,TGTGCCAGCAGCCCCGGGATGCGGGGGGCCTTCTCTGGGGCCAACGTCCTGACTTTC
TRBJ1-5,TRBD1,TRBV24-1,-,CATSVQGAGQPQHF,TGTGCCACCAGTGTGCAGGGGGCCGGTCAGCCCCAGCATTTT
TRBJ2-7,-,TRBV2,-,CASSPGWPQAYEQYF,TGTGCCAGCAGTCCAGGGTGGCCCCAAGCCTACGAGCAGTACTTC
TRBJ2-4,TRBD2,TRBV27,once,CASSPTSGGPLAKNIQYF,TGTGCCAGCAGCCCAACTAGCGGGGGGCCGCTAGCCAAAAACATTCAGTACTTC
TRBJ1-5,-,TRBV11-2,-,CASSLEGRGSQPQHF,TGTGCCAGCAGCTTAGAAGGCCGGGGGAGTCAGCCCCAGCATTTT
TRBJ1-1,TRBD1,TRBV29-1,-,CSVAGQGDEAFF,TGCAGCGTTGCGGGTCAGGGGGATGAAGCTTTCTTT
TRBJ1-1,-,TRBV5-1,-,CASSSVGRVDTEAFF,TGCGCCAGCAGCTCGGTTGGCAGGGTGGACACTGAAGCTTTCTTT
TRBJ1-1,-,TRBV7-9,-,CASSLVFGATEAFF,TGTGCCAGCAGCTTAGTATTTGGGGCCACTGAAGCTTTCTTT